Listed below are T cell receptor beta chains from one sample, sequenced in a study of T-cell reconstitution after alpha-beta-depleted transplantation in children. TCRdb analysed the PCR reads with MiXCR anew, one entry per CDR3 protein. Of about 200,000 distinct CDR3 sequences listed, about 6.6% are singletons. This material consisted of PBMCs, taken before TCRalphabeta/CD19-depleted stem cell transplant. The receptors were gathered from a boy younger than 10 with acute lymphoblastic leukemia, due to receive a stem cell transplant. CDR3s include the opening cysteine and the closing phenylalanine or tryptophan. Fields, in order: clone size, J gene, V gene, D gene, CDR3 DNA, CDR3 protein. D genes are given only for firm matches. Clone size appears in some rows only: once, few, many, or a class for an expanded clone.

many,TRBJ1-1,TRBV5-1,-,TGCGCCAGCAGCTTGGACCCTAACACTGAAGCTTTCTTT,CASSLDPNTEAFF
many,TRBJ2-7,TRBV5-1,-,TGCGCCAGCAGCTCCGGGACGGGTTCCTACGAGCAGTACTTC,CASSSGTGSYEQYF
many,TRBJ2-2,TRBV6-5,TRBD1,TGTGCCAGCAGACCCGGGACAGGGTGGACCGGGGAGCTGTTTTTT,CASRPGTGWTGELFF
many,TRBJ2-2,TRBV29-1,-,TGCAGCGCCTCGTCCGGGGCGAACACCGGGGAGCTGTTTTTT,CSASSGANTGELFF
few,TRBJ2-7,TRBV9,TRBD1,TGTGCCAGCAGCGGAGGGGGCTCGGGTGAGCAGTACTTC,CASSGGGSGEQYF
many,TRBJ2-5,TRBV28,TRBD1,TGTGCCAGCAGTTTAGGCATGGTCAGGGGGTACCAAGAGACCCAGTACTTC,CASSLGMVRGYQETQYF
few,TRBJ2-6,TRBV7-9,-,TGTGCCAGCAGCTTAGTCGAGGGCTCTGGGGCCAACGTCCTGACTTTC,CASSLVEGSGANVLTF
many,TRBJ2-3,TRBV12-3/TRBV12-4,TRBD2,TGTGCCAGCAGTTGGGCCAGCGGGGGGGCCGGTGGAGATACGCAGTATTTT,CASSWASGGAGGDTQYF
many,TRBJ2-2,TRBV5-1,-,TGCGCCAGCAGCTTCGGCTTCACGAACACCGGGGAGCTGTTTTTT,CASSFGFTNTGELFF
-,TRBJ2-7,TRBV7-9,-,TGTGCCAGCAGCCCTACACATTCCTACGAGCAGTACTTC,CASSPTHSYEQYF
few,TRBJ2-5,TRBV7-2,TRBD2,TGTGCCAGCAGCAGACAGCGGGGGGGAGAGACCCAGTACTTC,CASSRQRGGETQYF
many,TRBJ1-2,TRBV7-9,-,TGTGCCAGCAGCTTAGACCTGACTGGGGTGCTGACTAACTATGGCTACACCTTC,CASSLDLTGVLTNYGYTF
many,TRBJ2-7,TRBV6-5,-,TGTGCCAGCAGTTACTCGGCAGGGAGCAGCTACGAGCAGTACTTC,CASSYSAGSSYEQYF
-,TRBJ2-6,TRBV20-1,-,TGCAGTGCCGGAGCCGCCCTCAGATCTGGGGCCAACGTCCTGACTTTC,CSAGAALRSGANVLTF
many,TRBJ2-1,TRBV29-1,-,TGCAGCGTCGACTATGTGGGGTACAATGAGCAGTTCTTC,CSVDYVGYNEQFF
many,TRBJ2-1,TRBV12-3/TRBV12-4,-,TGTGCCAGCAGTTTTGGGGATGATGAGCAGTTCTTC,CASSFGDDEQFF
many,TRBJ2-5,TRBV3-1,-,TGTGCCAGCAGCCCGACCCATTCCGGAGAGACCCAGTACTTC,CASSPTHSGETQYF
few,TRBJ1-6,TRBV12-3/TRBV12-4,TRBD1,TGTGCCAGCAGTTCATCCGGCCTTTCGACAGGGCATTCACCCCTCCACTTT,CASSSSGLSTGHSPLHF
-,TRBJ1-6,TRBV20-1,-,TGCAGTGCTAGTTCTTCTTGGTGGCGTACGAATTCACCCCTCCACTTT,CSASSSWWRTNSPLHF
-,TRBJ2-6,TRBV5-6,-,TGTGCCAGCAGCTCCCCCCAGAACGGGGCCAACGTCCTGACTTTC,CASSSPQNGANVLTF
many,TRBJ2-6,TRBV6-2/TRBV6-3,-,TGTGCCAGCAGCCGACCCACCTTCTCTGGGGCCAACGTCCTGACTTTC,CASSRPTFSGANVLTF
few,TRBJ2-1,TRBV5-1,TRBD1,TGCGCCAGCAGCTTGGCCCCAGGGGGCACCTACAATGAGCAGTTCTTC,CASSLAPGGTYNEQFF
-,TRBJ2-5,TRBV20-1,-,TGCAGTGCTCGATACAGAACACTCCAAGAGACCCAGTACTTC,CSARYRTLQETQYF
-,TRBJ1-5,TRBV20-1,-,TGCAGTGCTTCTAAAACCGGACAGAGTTATAGCAATCAGCCCCAGCATTTT,CSASKTGQSYSNQPQHF
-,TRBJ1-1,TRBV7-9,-,TGTGCCAGCAGCCTCCCGGGGGGTATGAACACTGAAGCTTTCTTT,CASSLPGGMNTEAFF
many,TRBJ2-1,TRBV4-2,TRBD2,TGTGCCAGCAGCCAAGTTGCCGGGACTAGCGGGAGCTCATACAATGAGCAGTTCTTC,CASSQVAGTSGSSYNEQFF
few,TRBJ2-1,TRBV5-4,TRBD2,TGTGCCAGCAGCCTGAATAGCGGGGGTAGCTCCTACAATGAGCAGTTCTTC,CASSLNSGGSSYNEQFF
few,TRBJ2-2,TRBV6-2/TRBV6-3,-,TGTGCCAGCACCGGAGACGGGAGGAACACCGGGGAGCTGTTTTTT,CASTGDGRNTGELFF
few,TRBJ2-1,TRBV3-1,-,TGTGCCAGCAGCCACGGGGGTGCCTCCTACAATGAGCAGTTCTTC,CASSHGGASYNEQFF
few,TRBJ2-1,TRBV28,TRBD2,TGTGCCAGCAGGAGCGGGGGGGCACGCAATGAGCAGTTCTTC,CASRSGGARNEQFF
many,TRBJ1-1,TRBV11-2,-,TGTGCCAGCAGCTTAGGTGGATCTCTGAACACTGAAGCTTTCTTT,CASSLGGSLNTEAFF
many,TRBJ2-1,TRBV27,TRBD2,TGTGCCAGCAGTTTAACCAGCGGGAGACCGGGGTTCTTC,CASSLTSGRPGFF
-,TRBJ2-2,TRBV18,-,TGTGCCAGCTCACCATCATGGAGGTTGGGGCCCGGGGAGCTGTTTTTT,CASSPSWRLGPGELFF
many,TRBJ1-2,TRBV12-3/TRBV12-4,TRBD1,TGTGCCAGCAGTTTAGGGGGACAGCCCAACTATGGCTACACCTTC,CASSLGGQPNYGYTF
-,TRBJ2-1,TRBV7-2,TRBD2,TGTGCCAGCAGCTTAAGGGGCGGGGGGAGCTCCTACAATGAGCAGTTCTTC,CASSLRGGGSSYNEQFF
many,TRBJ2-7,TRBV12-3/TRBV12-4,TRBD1,TGTGCCAGCAGTCCGACAGGGATCGGCTACGAGCAGTACTTC,CASSPTGIGYEQYF
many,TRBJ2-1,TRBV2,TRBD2,TGTGCCAGCAGTCAAAGACTAGCGGGGGAAAGTGAGCAGTTCTTC,CASSQRLAGESEQFF
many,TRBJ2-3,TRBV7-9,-,TGTGCCAGCAGCTTAGGAGGCGGGGAGAGCACAGATACGCAGTATTTT,CASSLGGGESTDTQYF
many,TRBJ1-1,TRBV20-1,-,TGCAGTGCTAGAGGGCGCATGACCCTTGGTGAAGCTTTCTTT,CSARGRMTLGEAFF
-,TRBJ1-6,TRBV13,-,TGTGCCAGCAGGTTTGACAGTGGAGTTTTATCACCCCTCCACTTT,CASRFDSGVLSPLHF
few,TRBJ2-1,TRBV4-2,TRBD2,TGTGCCAGCAGCCAAGTATTCCGGGGGGGGGATGAGCAGTTCTTC,CASSQVFRGGDEQFF
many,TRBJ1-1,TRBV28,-,TGTGCCAGCAGTTTCCCCTCTTCACCGGCCTACCCCTGGACTGAAGCTTTCTTT,CASSFPSSPAYPWTEAFF
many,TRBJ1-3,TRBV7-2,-,TGTGCCAGCAGCCGGGACCGATACTCTGGAAACACCATATATTTT,CASSRDRYSGNTIYF
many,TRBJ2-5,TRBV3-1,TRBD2,TGTGCCAGCAGCCAAGGGTTAGCGGGCCCCCCTGGGGAGACCCAGTACTTC,CASSQGLAGPPGETQYF
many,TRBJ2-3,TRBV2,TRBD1,TGTGCCAGCAGGGGGACAGGGGCCGATACGCAGTATTTT,CASRGTGADTQYF
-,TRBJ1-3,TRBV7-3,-,TGTGCCAGCAGCTTATCAGGAAATGGAAACACCATATATTTT,CASSLSGNGNTIYF
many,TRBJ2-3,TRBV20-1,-,TGCAGTGCTAGGAGGGCAGATACGCAGTATTTT,CSARRADTQYF
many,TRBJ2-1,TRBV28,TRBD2,TGTGCCACCGAGCGGGAGGGCCCTCAGGGTGAGCAGTTCTTC,CATEREGPQGEQFF
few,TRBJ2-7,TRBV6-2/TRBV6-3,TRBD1,TGTGCCAGCAGTTACTCTCCGTCGTGGACAGGGGCCTACGAGCAGTACTTC,CASSYSPSWTGAYEQYF
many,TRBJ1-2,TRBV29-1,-,TGCAGCGCCGCCCTCGGGGGGCAGCCTAGCTACACCTTC,CSAALGGQPSYTF
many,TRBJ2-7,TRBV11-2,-,TGTGCCAGCAGCCGAGGGGGGAACGAGCAGTACTTC,CASSRGGNEQYF
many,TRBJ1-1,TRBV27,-,TGTGCCAGCAGTTTACTAGGTTTAGTAGACACTGAAGCTTTCTTT,CASSLLGLVDTEAFF
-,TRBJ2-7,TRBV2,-,TGTGCCAGCAGTGAAGACGAGTTCCACGAGCAGTACTTC,CASSEDEFHEQYF
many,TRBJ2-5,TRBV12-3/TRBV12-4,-,TGTGCCAGCAGTTCCGGGATTATTGGGCAAGAGACCCAGTACTTC,CASSSGIIGQETQYF
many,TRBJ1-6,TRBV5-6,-,TGTGCCAGCAGCCATAATTCACCCCTCCACTTT,CASSHNSPLHF